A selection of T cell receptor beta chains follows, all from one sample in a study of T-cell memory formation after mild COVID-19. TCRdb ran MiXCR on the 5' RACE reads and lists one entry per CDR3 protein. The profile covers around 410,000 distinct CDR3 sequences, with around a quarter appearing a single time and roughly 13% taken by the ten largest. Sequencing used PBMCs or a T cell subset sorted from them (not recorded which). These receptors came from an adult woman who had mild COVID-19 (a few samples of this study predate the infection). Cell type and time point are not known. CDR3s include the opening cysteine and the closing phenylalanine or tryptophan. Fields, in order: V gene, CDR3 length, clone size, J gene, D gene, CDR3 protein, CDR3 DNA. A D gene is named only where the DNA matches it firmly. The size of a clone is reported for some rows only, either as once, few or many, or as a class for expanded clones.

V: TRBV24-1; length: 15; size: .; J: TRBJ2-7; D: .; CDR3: CATSGGAGAQYEQYF; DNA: TGTGCCACCAGTGGAGGGGCGGGGGCCCAATACGAGCAGTACTTC
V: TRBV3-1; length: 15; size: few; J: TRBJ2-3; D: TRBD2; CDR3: CASSEEAGDTDTQYF; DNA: TGTGCCAGCAGCGAAGAAGCGGGGGACACAGATACGCAGTATTTT
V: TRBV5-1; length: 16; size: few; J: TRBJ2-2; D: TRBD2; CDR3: CASSLIERGNTGELFF; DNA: TGCGCCAGCAGCTTGATCGAGCGGGGGAACACCGGGGAGCTGTTTTTT
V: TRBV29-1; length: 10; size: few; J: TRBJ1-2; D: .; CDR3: CSAFDYGYTF; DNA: TGCAGCGCTTTTGACTATGGCTACACCTTC
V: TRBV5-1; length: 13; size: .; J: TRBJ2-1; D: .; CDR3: CASSGKTRNEQFF; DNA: TGCGCCAGCAGCGGGAAGACACGGAATGAGCAGTTCTTC
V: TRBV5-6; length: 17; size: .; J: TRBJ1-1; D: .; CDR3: CASSLAPRGRRDTEAFF; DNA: TGTGCCAGCAGCTTGGCCCCTCGGGGGAGGCGGGACACTGAAGCTTTCTTT
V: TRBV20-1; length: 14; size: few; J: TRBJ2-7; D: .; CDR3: CSATPGPSSYEQYF; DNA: TGCAGTGCTACCCCCGGACCGTCCTCCTACGAGCAGTACTTC
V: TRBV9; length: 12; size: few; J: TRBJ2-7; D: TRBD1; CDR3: CASSVDRGEQYF; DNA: TGTGCCAGCAGCGTAGACAGGGGCGAGCAGTACTTC
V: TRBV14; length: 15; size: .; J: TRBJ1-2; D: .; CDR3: CASSQDPRSVHGYTF; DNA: TGTGCCAGCAGCCAAGACCCGCGGTCAGTCCATGGCTACACCTTC
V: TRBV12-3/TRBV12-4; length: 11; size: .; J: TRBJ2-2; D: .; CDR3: CASLHTGELFF; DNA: TGTGCCAGCCTACACACCGGGGAGCTGTTTTTT
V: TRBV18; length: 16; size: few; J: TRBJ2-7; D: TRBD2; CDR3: CASSSPDSGRLYEQYF; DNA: TGTGCCAGCTCGAGCCCGGACAGCGGGAGGCTCTACGAGCAGTACTTC
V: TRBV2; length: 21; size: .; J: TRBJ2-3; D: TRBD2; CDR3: CASSLTGQSGPLAGATDTQYF; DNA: TGTGCCAGCAGTCTCACGGGACAGTCAGGCCCTTTAGCGGGAGCTACAGATACGCAGTATTTT
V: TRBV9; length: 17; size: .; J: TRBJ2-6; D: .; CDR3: CASSVEGRSSGANVLTF; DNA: TGTGCCAGCAGCGTAGAGGGACGTTCATCGGGGGCCAACGTCCTGACTTTC
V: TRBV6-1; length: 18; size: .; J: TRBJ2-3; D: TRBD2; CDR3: CASSKGTSGGRYTDTQYF; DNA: TGTGCCAGCAGTAAAGGGACTAGCGGGGGGCGCTACACAGATACGCAGTATTTT
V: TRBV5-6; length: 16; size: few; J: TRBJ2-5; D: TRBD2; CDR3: CASSHGTSGSRETQYF; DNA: TGTGCCAGCAGCCACGGGACTAGCGGGAGTCGGGAGACCCAGTACTTC
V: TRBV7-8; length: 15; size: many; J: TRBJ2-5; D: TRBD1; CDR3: CASSTWTGGVETQYF; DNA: TGTGCCAGCAGCACCTGGACAGGAGGTGTGGAGACCCAGTACTTC
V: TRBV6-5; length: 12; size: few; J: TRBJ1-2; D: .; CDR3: CASTQRGGGYTF; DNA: TGTGCCAGCACCCAGCGGGGAGGAGGCTACACCTTC
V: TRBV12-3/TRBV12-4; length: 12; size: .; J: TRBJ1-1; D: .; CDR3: CASSLEGPEAFF; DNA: TGTGCCAGCAGTTTAGAGGGCCCTGAAGCTTTCTTT
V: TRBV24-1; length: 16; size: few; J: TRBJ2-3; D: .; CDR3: CATSDFMADSTDTQYF; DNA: TGTGCCACCAGTGATTTCATGGCGGACAGCACAGATACGCAGTATTTT
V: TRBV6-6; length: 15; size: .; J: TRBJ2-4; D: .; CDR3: CASSTPGLSKNIQYF; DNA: TGTGCCAGCAGCACCCCGGGGCTGTCCAAAAACATTCAGTACTTC
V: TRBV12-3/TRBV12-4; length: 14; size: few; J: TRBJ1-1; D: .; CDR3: CASSGTSGNTEAFF; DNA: TGTGCCAGCAGTGGTACATCAGGGAACACTGAAGCTTTCTTT
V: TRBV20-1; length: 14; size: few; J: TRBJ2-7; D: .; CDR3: CSASMWHGTLEQYF; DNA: TGCAGTGCTAGCATGTGGCATGGGACCCTCGAGCAGTACTTC
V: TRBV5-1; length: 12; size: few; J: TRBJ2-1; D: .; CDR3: CASSLKVHEQFF; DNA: TGCGCCAGCAGCCTTAAGGTCCATGAGCAGTTCTTC
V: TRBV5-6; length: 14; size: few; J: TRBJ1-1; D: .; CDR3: CASYQGGLNTEAFF; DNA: TGTGCCAGCTACCAGGGAGGGCTGAACACTGAAGCTTTCTTT
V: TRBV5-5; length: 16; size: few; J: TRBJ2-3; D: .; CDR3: CASRHIWDTDTDTQYF; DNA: TGTGCCAGCAGACATATTTGGGACACCGACACAGATACGCAGTATTTT
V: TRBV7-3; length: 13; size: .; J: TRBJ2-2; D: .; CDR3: CASSPGTTGELFF; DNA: TGTGCCAGCAGCCCCGGGACCACCGGGGAGCTGTTTTTT
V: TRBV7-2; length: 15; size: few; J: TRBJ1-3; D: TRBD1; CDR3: CASRPTGARADTIYF; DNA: TGTGCCAGCAGACCAACAGGGGCCCGGGCGGACACCATATATTTT
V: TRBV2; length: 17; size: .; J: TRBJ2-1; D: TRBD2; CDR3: CASSERGSGSAYNEQFF; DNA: TGTGCCAGCAGTGAAAGGGGGAGCGGGAGTGCCTACAATGAGCAGTTCTTC
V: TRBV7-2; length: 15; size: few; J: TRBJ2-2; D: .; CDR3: CASSLLRANTGELFF; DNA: TGTGCCAGCAGCTTATTGCGGGCAAACACCGGGGAGCTGTTTTTT
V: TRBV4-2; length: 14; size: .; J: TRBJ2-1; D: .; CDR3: CASSQEGTKNEQFF; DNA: TGTGCCAGCAGCCAAGAGGGGACAAAGAATGAGCAGTTCTTC
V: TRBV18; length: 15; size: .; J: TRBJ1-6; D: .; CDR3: CASSLGETSNSPLHF; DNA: TGTGCCAGCTCACTCGGCGAGACATCTAATTCACCCCTCCACTTT
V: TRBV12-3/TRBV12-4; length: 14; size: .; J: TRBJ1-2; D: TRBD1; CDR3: CASSLRGTGYGYTF; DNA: TGTGCCAGCAGTTTACGCGGGACAGGGTACGGCTACACCTTC
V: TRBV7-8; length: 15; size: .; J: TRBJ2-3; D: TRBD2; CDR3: CASSRGRGRTDTQYF; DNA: TGTGCCAGCAGCCGAGGGAGGGGAAGGACAGATACGCAGTATTTT
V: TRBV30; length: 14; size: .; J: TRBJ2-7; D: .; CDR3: CAWSDNTAPYEQYF; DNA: TGTGCCTGGAGTGACAACACCGCTCCCTACGAGCAGTACTTC
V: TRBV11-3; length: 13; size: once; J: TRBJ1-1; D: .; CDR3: CASSLDQGSYAFF; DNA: TGTGCCAGCAGCTTAGATCAGGGGTCTTATGCTTTCTTT
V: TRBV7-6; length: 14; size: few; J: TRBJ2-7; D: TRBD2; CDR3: CASSYGEGSYEQYF; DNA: TGTGCCAGCAGCTATGGGGAGGGGTCCTACGAGCAGTACTTC
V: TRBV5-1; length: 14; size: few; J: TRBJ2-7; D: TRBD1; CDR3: CASSSWTGFNEQYF; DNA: TGCGCCAGCAGCTCATGGACAGGTTTTAACGAGCAGTACTTC
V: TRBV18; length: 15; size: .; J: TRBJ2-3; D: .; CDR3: CASSPEGYGTDTQYF; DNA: TGTGCCAGCTCCCCGGAGGGTTACGGAACAGATACGCAGTATTTT
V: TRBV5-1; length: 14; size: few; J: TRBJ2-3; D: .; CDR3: CASSLAQETDTQYF; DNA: TGCGCCAGCAGCTTGGCCCAGGAAACAGATACGCAGTATTTT
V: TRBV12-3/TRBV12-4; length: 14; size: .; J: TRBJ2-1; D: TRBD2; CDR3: CASSLVGLGTEQFF; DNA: TGTGCCAGCAGTTTAGTGGGACTAGGCACTGAGCAGTTCTTC
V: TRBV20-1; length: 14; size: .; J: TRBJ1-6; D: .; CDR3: CSVTGLTYNSPLHF; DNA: TGCAGTGTTACAGGGCTCACCTATAATTCACCCCTCCACTTT
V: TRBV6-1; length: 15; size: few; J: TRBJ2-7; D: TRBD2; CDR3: CASSREGGSSYEQYF; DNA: TGTGCCAGCAGCCGGGAGGGAGGGAGCTCCTACGAGCAGTACTTC
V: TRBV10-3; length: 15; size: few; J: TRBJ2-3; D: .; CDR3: CAISGGEPVPDTQYF; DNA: TGTGCCATCTCCGGCGGGGAACCGGTTCCAGATACGCAGTATTTT
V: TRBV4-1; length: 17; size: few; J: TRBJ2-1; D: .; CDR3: CASSQEPEGYSYNEQFF; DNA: TGCGCCAGCAGCCAAGAGCCCGAGGGATACAGCTACAATGAGCAGTTCTTC
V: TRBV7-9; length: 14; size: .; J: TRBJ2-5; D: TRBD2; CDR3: CASSPRGGVETQYF; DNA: TGTGCCAGCAGCCCCCGTGGGGGGGTTGAGACCCAGTACTTC